The next 18 T cell receptor beta chains were all read from a single sample in a study of human T cells and chemical hapten exposure (dated by TCRdb to about 2021). Library creation used RACE. The run used a NextSeq 500. In-frame beta chains were kept once TCRdb had trimmed the public reads at Q25 with fastp and called clones with MiXCR. Each CDR3 protein appears once, grouped with its most common genes and DNA. The sample records tens of thousands of distinct CDR3 sequences, about 8.8% of which are singletons. 2.5% to 3% of the sample goes to the ten largest clones. Reading the label with the study, this specimen's time point is: healthy volunteer bleed at 2 weeks. Total RNA was extracted from unfractionated whole blood collected in Tempus Blood RNA tubes. The specimen was whole blood. The receptors stem from a female donor in good health. Some clones in this sample may be carry-over from other donors' samples.

This clonotype occurred a few times. The CDR3 loop is CASSSSRDTQYF. DNA of the CDR3: TGTGCCAGCAGTTCCAGCAGGGATACGCAGTATTTT. The chain carries TRBV27 and TRBJ2-3; D unclear. Germline values: CDR1 MNHEY, CDR2 SMNVEV (reference sequence). There are 12 residues in the CDR3. V lost 4 bases to trimming and J lost 6 bases, with 8 bases between them.

This chain links TRBV10-3 with TRBJ1-3; 8 nucleotides agree with TRBD1. Germline V gene sequence: CDR1 ENHRY, CDR2 SYGVKD. The CDR3 runs 19 residues. V lost 3 bases and J lost 3; bases outside the gene matches: 16. The CDR3 DNA follows: TGTGCCATCAGTGATCCCAGCTCAGGGGGCGCCGAGGTTGGAAACACCATATATTTT. It codes for CAISDPSSGGAEVGNTIYF.

This clonotype was detected a few times. This sequence joins TRBV20-1 and TRBJ2-3, with D uncertain. The germline CDR1 and CDR2 sequences are DFQATT and SNEGSKA (reference sequence). The CDR3 runs 13 residues. V shed 0 bases and J shed 4 bases, with 8 bases lying between them. The CDR3 here is CSARDYAADTQYF. CDR3 bases: TGCAGTGCTAGAGATTATGCAGCAGATACGCAGTATTTT.

This chain links TRBV6-2 or TRBV6-3 with TRBJ2-1, with D maybe TRBD1 (5 bases). In germline, CDR1 is MNHEY, CDR2 SVGEGT. The CDR3 loop spans 14 amino acids. V was trimmed by 7 bases and J by 2 bases, leaving 12 bases between them. The CDR3 protein is CASKGRGPYNEQFF. In DNA form, the CDR3 reads TGTGCCAGCAAGGGAAGGGGCCCCTACAATGAGCAGTTCTTC.

The table lists this clonotype with many counts. This chain connects TRBV10-3 to TRBJ2-3; D gene ambiguous. Germline CDR1 and CDR2: ENHRY and SYGVKD. V was trimmed by 0 bases and J by 6 bases, leaving 4 bases between them. This CDR3 is built from 12 residues. CDR3 sequence (DNA): TGTGCCATCAGTGAGTCTGTGGATACGCAGTATTTT. Protein: CAISESVDTQYF.

V gene TRBV6-2 or TRBV6-3 combines with J gene TRBJ1-5; D not certain. Trimming stripped 6 bases from V and 7 bases from J, with 13 bases between. Germline-derived CDR1 and CDR2 are MNHEY and SVGEGT. The CDR3 covers 13 residues. CDR3: CASSTTLRQPQHF. CDR3 coding DNA: TGTGCCAGCAGCACGACGTTAAGGCAGCCCCAGCATTTT.

This clonotype has a count of ten or more. The chain uses TRBV10-1 and TRBJ2-5, with a possible D match to TRBD1 (5 bases). The germline V and J ends were trimmed by 6 bases and 4 bases, with 12 bases remaining between them. This CDR3 is 13 amino acids long. Germline CDR1 and CDR2: WNHNN and SYGVQD (reference sequence). CDR3 protein: CASSESGSETQYF. For the CDR3, the DNA is TGCGCCAGCAGCGAATCAGGGTCAGAGACCCAGTACTTC.

The table lists this clonotype with a few counts. The chain has TRBV11-2 and TRBJ2-7; 7 bases align to TRBD1. V was clipped by 5 bases and J by 1 base; unmatched bases: 5. The CDR3 consists of 14 residues. CDR1 is SGHAT and CDR2 is FQNNGV in the germline V gene. CDR3 DNA sequence: TGTGCCAGCAGCAATACAGGGGAGTCCTACGAGCAGTACTTC. Translating gives CASSNTGESYEQYF.

There are a few counts of this clonotype. The chain joins TRBV28 to TRBJ1-1, with D perhaps TRBD1 (5 bases). Trimming removed 5 bases from V and 7 bases from J, with 20 bases in between. This CDR3 region has 15 residues. From germline, CDR1 is MDHEN and CDR2 SYDVKM. CDR3 loop: CASSRGGGRTDEAFF. The CDR3 DNA is TGTGCCAGCAGTCGTGGGGGAGGACGTACTGATGAAGCTTTCTTT.

The chain is built from TRBV2 and TRBJ1-1, with no clear D. This CDR3 is built from 15 residues. Between the trimmed V and J ends, which lost 6 bases and 1 base, there was a span of 15 bases. Per germline, CDR1 SNHLY and CDR2 FYNNEI. The CDR3 is CASRKEASENTEAFF. The DNA for the CDR3 is TGTGCCAGCAGAAAAGAGGCTTCGGAGAACACTGAAGCTTTCTTT.

This rearrangement joins TRBV5-1 to TRBJ2-3; D possibly corresponds to TRBD1 (6 bases). Germline V CDR1 and CDR2: SGHRS, YFSETQ. This CDR3 is built from 13 residues. V lost 8 bases to trimming and J lost 3 bases, with 13 bases between them. DNA of the CDR3: TGCGCCAGTAAACAGGGTCCTACAGATACGCAGTATTTT. This sequence encodes CASKQGPTDTQYF.

This clonotype was counted ten times or more. The J gene is TRBJ2-3, the V gene TRBV29-1; TRBD1 is a possible D gene (5 bases). The V and J ends lost 1 base and 2 bases respectively, with 16 bases between them. The CDR3 spans 16 residues. Per germline, CDR1 SQVTM and CDR2 ANQGSEA. Here the CDR3 DNA reads TGCAGCGTTGAAGGTTATCAATGGGGCGTCACAGATACGCAGTATTTT. Translated, it gives CSVEGYQWGVTDTQYF.

This clonotype has a handful of counts. V and J are TRBV12-5 and TRBJ2-3; TRBD2 might be the D (5 bases). The CDR3 has 15 residues. Trimming pared 0 bases from V and 1 base from J, leaving 8 bases between. Per the germline V gene, CDR1 is LGHNT and CDR2 is FRNRAP. CDR3 amino acids: CASGLVVEGTDTQYF. DNA for the CDR3: TGTGCTAGTGGTTTGGTGGTGGAGGGCACAGATACGCAGTATTTT.

A few counts support this clonotype. V usage is TRBV20-1 and J usage is TRBJ2-3; 9 bases line up with TRBD2. The ends lost 6 bases at V and 0 bases at J; junction bases unmatched: 7. The CDR3 covers 15 residues. In germline, CDR1 is DFQATT, CDR2 SNEGSKA (reference sequence). This CDR3 reads CSALTGLASTDTQYF. The CDR3, as DNA: TGCAGTGCCCTCACAGGACTAGCGAGCACAGATACGCAGTATTTT.

This rearrangement joins TRBV20-1 to TRBJ2-3; no clear D. Per the germline V gene, CDR1 is DFQATT and CDR2 is SNEGSKA (reference sequence). The CDR3 sequence is 13 residues long. Trimming left V 5 bases short and J 6 bases short, with 15 bases between. CDR3 DNA sequence: TGCAGTGCTGGGCCCCAAACGGTTGATACGCAGTATTTT. This translates into CSAGPQTVDTQYF.

The chain links TRBV29-1 to TRBJ2-3; the D is unclear. There are 14 residues in the CDR3. V was clipped by 0 bases and J by 4 bases, with 11 bases between them. Germline V gives CDR1 SQVTM, CDR2 ANQGSEA. The CDR3: CSVEDIMISDTQYF. The CDR3 DNA sequence: TGCAGCGTTGAAGATATAATGATCTCAGATACGCAGTATTTT.

This clonotype showed up many times. The chain combines TRBV9 with TRBJ2-1; D is uncertain. V was shortened by 0 bases and J by 3 bases, with 10 bases between the two germline ends. Germline V gene lookup returns CDR1 SGDLS and CDR2 YYNGEE. The CDR3 has 15 amino acids. CDR3 protein: CASSVEAPLYNEQFF. In nucleotides, the CDR3 is TGTGCCAGCAGCGTAGAAGCGCCTCTCTACAATGAGCAGTTCTTC. Full variable domain (remainder filled in from reference TRBV9 and TRBJ2-1): DSGVTQTPKHLITATGQRVTLRCSPRSGDLSVYWYQQSLDQGLQFLIQYYNGEERAKGNILERFSAQQFPDLHSELNLSSLELGDSALYFCASSVEAPLYNEQFFGPGTRLTVL.

This rearrangement joins TRBV5-6 to TRBJ2-7; the match to TRBD2 covers 8 bases. The CDR3 runs 13 residues. Germline V CDR1 and CDR2: SGHDT, YYEEEE. The trim removed 3 bases at V and 7 bases at J, leaving 6 bases unmatched. As DNA, the CDR3 is TGTGCCAGCAGCTGGGGGACTAGTCGGGAGCAGTACTTC. This codes for CASSWGTSREQYF.